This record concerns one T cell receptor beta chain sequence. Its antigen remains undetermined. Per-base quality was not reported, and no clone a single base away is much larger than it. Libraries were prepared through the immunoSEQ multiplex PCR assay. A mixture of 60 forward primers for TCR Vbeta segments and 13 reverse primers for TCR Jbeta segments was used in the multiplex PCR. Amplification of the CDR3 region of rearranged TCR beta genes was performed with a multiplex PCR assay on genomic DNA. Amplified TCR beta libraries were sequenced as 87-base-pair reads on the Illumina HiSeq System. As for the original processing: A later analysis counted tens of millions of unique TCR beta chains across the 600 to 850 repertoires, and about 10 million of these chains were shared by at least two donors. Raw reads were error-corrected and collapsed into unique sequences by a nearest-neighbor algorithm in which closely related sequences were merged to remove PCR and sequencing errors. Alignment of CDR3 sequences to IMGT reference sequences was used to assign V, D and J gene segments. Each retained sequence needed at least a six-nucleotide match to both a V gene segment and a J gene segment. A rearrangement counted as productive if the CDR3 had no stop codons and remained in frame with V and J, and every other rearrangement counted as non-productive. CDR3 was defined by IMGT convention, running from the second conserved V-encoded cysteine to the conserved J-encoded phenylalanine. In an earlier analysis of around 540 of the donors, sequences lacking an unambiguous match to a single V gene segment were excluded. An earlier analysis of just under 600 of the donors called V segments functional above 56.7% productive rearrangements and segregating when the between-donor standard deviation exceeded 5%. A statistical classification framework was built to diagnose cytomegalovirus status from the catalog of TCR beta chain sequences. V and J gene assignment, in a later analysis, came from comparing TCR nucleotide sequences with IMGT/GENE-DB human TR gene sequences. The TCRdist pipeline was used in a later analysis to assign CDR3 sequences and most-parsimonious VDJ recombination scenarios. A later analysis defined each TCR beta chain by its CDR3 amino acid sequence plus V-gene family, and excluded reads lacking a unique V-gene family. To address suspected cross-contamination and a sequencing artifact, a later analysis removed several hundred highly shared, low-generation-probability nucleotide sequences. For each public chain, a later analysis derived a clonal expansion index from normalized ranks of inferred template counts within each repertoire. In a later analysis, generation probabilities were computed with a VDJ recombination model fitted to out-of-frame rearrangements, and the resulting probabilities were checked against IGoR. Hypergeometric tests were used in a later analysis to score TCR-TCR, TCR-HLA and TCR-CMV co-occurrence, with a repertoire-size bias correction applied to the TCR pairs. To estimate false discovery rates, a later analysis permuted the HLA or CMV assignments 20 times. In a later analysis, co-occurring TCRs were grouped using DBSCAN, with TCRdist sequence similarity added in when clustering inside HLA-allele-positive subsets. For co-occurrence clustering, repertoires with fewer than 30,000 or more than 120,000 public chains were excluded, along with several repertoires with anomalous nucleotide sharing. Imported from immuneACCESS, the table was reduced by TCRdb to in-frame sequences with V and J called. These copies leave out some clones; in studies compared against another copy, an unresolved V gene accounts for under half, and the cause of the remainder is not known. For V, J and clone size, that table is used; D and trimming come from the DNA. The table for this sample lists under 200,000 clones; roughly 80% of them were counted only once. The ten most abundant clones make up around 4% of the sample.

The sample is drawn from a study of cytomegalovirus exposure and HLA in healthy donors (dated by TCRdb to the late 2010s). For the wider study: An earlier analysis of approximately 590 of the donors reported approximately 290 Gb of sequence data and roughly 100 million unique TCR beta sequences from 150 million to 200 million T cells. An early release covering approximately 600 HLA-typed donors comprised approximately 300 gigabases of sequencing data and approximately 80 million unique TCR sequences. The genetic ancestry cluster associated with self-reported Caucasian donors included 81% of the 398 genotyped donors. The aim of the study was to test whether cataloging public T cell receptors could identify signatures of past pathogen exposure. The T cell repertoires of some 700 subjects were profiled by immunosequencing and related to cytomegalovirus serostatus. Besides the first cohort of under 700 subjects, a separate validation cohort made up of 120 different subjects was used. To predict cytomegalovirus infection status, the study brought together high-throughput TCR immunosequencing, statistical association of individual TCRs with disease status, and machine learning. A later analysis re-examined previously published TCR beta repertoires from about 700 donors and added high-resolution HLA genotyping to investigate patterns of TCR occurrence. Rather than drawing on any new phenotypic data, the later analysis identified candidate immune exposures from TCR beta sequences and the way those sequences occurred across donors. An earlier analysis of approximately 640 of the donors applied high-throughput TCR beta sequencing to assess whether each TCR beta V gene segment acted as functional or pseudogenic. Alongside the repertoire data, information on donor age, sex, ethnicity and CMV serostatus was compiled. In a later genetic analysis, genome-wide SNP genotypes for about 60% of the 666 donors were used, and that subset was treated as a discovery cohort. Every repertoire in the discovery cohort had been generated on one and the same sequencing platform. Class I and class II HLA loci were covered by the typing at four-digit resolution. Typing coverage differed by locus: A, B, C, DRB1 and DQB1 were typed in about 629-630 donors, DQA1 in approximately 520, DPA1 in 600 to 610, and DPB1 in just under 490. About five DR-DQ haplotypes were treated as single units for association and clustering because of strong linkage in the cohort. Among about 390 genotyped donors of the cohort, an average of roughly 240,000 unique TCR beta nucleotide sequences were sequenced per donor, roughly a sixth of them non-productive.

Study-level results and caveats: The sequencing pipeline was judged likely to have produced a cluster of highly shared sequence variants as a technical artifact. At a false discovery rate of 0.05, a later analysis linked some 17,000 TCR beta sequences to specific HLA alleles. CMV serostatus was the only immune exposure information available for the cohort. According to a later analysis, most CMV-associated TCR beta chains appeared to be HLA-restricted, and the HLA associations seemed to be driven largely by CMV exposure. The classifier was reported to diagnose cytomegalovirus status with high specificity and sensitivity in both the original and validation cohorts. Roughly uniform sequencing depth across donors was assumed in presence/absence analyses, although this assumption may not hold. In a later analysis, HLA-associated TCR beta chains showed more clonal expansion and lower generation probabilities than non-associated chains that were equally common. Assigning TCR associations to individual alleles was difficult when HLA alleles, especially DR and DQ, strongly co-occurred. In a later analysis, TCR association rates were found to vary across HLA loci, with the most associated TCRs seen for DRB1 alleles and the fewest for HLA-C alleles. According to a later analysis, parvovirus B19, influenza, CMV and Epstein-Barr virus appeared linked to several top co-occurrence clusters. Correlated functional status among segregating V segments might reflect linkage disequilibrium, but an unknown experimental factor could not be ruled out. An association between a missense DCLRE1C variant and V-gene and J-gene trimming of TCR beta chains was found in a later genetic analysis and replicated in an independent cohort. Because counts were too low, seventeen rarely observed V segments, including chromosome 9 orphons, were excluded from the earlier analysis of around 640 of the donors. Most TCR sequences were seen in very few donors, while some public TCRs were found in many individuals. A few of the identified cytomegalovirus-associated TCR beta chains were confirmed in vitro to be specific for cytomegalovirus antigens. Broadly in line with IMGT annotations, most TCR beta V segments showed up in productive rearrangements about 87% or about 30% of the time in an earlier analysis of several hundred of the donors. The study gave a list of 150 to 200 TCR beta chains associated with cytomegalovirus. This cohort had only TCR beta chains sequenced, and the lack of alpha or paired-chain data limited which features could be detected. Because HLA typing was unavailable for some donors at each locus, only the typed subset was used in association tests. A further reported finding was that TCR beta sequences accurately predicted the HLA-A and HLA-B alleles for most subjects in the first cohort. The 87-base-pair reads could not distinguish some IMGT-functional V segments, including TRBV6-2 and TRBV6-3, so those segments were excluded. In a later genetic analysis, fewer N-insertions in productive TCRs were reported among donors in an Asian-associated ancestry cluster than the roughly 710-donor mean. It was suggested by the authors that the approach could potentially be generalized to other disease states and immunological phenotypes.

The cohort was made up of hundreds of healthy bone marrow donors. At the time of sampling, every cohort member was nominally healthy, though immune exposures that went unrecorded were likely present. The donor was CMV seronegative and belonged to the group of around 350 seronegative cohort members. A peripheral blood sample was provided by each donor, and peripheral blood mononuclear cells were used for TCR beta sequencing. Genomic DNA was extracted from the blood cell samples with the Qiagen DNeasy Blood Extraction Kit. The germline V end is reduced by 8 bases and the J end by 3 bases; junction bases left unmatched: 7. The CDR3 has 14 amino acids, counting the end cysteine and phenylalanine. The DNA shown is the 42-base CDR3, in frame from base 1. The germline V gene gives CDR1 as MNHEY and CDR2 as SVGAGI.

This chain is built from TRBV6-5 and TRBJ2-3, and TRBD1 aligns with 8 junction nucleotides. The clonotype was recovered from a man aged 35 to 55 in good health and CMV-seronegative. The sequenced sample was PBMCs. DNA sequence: TGTGCCAGCTGGTACAGGGGGAGGACAGATACGCAGTATTTT. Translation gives CASWYRGRTDTQYF.